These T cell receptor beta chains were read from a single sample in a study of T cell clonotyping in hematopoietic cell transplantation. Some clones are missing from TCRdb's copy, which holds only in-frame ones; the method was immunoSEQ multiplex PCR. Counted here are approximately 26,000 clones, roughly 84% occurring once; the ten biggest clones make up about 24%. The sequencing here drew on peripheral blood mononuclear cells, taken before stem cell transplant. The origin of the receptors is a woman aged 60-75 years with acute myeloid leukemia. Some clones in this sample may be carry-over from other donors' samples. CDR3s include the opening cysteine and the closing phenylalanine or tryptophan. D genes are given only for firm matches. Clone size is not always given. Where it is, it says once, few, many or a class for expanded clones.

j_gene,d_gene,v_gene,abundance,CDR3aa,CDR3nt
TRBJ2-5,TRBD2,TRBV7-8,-,CASSRTSGLLETQYF,TGTGCCAGCAGCCGGACTAGCGGGCTCTTGGAGACCCAGTACTTC
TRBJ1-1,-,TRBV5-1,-,CASRDGSGTPGTEAFF,TGCGCCAGCAGAGACGGATCCGGGACGCCTGGGACTGAAGCTTTCTTT
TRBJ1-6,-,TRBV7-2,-,CASSLEQGLYNSPLHF,TGTGCCAGCAGCTTAGAACAGGGATTATATAATTCACCCCTCCACTTT
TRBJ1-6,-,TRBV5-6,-,CASSLGHLQDSPLHF,TGTGCCAGCAGCTTGGGACATCTGCAGGATTCACCCCTCCACTTT
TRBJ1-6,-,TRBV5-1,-,CASSLDWTAPYNSPLHF,TGCGCCAGCAGCTTGGATTGGACGGCCCCCTATAATTCACCCCTCCACTTT
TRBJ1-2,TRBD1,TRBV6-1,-,CASATGTALYGYTF,TGTGCCAGTGCTACAGGGACAGCACTCTATGGCTACACCTTC
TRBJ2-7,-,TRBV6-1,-,CASKTEIYEQYF,TGTGCCAGTAAGACAGAAATTTACGAGCAGTACTTC
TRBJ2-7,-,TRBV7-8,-,CASSSGRGGTFSYEQYF,TGTGCCAGCAGCTCTGGCAGGGGGGGGACATTCTCCTACGAGCAGTACTTC
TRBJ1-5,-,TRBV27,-,CASTAVGGLRPQHF,TGTGCCAGCACCGCCGTGGGCGGCTTGCGGCCCCAGCATTTT
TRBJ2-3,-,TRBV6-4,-,CASSTGTPDTQYF,TGTGCCAGCAGCACCGGGACACCAGATACGCAGTATTTT
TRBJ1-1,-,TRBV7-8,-,CASSQAQGIAFF,TGTGCCAGCAGCCAAGCTCAGGGAATAGCTTTCTTT
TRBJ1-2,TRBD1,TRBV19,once,CASTDRQGARYGYTF,TGTGCCAGTACTGACCGACAGGGGGCCCGGTATGGCTACACCTTC
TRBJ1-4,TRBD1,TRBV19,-,CASSSPPGQGREKLFF,TGTGCCAGTAGTTCCCCCCCGGGACAGGGAAGAGAAAAACTGTTTTTT
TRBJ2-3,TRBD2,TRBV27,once,CASSLLTSGGIGTQYF,TGTGCCAGCAGTTTATTAACTAGCGGGGGGATAGGTACGCAGTATTTT
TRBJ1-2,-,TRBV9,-,CASSAGGGYTF,TGTGCCAGCAGCGCCGGGGGTGGCTACACCTTC
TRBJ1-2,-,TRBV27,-,CASYDSNYGYTF,TGTGCCAGTTACGACAGTAACTATGGCTACACCTTC
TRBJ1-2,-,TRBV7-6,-,CASSLAGDAYGYTF,TGTGCCAGCAGCTTAGCAGGGGATGCTTATGGCTACACCTTC
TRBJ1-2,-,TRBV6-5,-,CASRKTGLDWGYTF,TGTGCCAGCAGAAAAACAGGGCTAGACTGGGGCTACACCTTC
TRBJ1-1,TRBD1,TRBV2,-,CASSGQGIGDTEAFF,TGTGCCAGCAGTGGACAGGGGATCGGGGACACTGAAGCTTTCTTT
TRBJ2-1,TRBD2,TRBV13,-,CASSLAGTSGIPSSYNEQFF,TGTGCCAGCAGCTTAGCCGGGACTAGCGGGATCCCGAGCTCCTACAATGAGCAGTTCTTC
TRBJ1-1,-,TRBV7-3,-,CASSPSAGRTAFF,TGTGCCAGCAGCCCATCAGCGGGCAGGACCGCTTTCTTT
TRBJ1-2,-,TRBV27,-,CASSPQRGDEYYGYTF,TGTGCCAGCAGTCCCCAAAGAGGGGACGAGTACTATGGCTACACCTTC
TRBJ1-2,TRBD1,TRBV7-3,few,CASSLGQGDGYTF,TGTGCCAGCAGCTTAGGACAGGGGGATGGCTACACCTTC
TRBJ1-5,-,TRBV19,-,CASSIVRDQPQHF,TGTGCCAGTAGTATAGTGCGAGATCAGCCCCAGCATTTT
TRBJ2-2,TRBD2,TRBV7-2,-,CASSPHAGGNTGELFF,TGTGCCAGCAGCCCCCATGCGGGGGGGAACACCGGGGAGCTGTTTTTT
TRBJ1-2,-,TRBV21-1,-,CASSKTVPYTF,TGTGCCAGCAGCAAAACGGTCCCCTACACCTTC
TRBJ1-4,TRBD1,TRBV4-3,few,CASRGDRGITNEKLFF,TGCGCCAGCAGGGGGGACAGGGGGATTACTAATGAAAAACTGTTTTTT
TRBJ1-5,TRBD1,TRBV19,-,CASSTRRDRGNQPQHF,TGTGCCAGTAGTACTAGAAGGGACAGGGGAAATCAGCCCCAGCATTTT
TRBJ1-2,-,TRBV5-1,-,CASSSGGPSRDQGYGYTF,TGCGCCAGCAGCTCCGGAGGGCCTTCTCGGGACCAAGGCTATGGCTACACCTTC
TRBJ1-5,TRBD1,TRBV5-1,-,CASSSGTESGQPQHF,TGCGCCAGCAGCTCCGGGACAGAATCGGGTCAGCCCCAGCATTTT
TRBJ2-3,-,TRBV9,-,CASGGTVSTDTQYF,TGTGCCAGCGGGGGGACAGTAAGCACAGATACGCAGTATTTT
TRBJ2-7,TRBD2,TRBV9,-,CASSASGGTYEQYF,TGTGCCAGCAGCGCAAGCGGGGGAACCTACGAGCAGTACTTC
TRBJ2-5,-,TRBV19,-,CASSIAGLGQETQYF,TGTGCCAGTAGTATAGCAGGGTTGGGACAAGAGACCCAGTACTTC
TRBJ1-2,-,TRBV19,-,CASRDTVNNYGYTF,TGTGCCAGTCGGGACACGGTAAACAACTATGGCTACACCTTC
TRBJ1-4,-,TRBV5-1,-,CASSLGRGDEKLFF,TGCGCCAGCAGCTTAGGCCGGGGAGATGAAAAACTGTTTTTT
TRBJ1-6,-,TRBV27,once,CASGTDRDSPLHF,TGTGCCAGTGGGACGGACCGGGATTCACCCCTCCACTTT
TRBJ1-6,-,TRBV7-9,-,CASRDGGAPNSPLHF,TGTGCCAGCAGGGACGGGGGGGCCCCGAATTCACCCCTCCACTTT
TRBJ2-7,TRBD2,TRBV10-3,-,CAISESVLADPLDEQYF,TGTGCCATCAGTGAATCCGTCCTAGCGGACCCTTTGGACGAGCAGTACTTC
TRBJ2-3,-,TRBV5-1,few,CASSGGHPTDTQYF,TGCGCCAGCAGCGGGGGACACCCGACAGATACGCAGTATTTT
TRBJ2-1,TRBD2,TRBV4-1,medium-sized,CASSQSTSSLSNEQFF,TGCGCCAGCAGCCAATCGACTAGCTCTCTCAGCAATGAGCAGTTCTTC
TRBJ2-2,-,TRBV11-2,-,CASRRLFQGKNGELFF,TGTGCCAGCAGGCGCCTCTTTCAGGGAAAGAACGGGGAGCTGTTTTTT
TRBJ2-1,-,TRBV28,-,CASSLGAREQFF,TGTGCCAGCAGCCTCGGAGCCCGAGAGCAGTTCTTC
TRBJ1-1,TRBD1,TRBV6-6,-,CASSGDRVGTEAFF,TGTGCCAGCAGTGGAGACAGGGTCGGAACTGAAGCTTTCTTT
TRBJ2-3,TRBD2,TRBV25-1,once,CASSDWIAGALTDTQYF,TGTGCCAGCAGTGATTGGATAGCGGGGGCCCTCACAGATACGCAGTATTTT
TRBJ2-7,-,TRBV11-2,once,CASSLLGSRGTYEQYF,TGTGCCAGCAGCTTACTTGGCTCTAGGGGGACTTACGAGCAGTACTTC
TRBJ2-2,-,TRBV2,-,CASRGPGELFF,TGTGCCAGCAGAGGCCCCGGGGAGCTGTTTTTT
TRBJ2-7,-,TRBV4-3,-,CASSQSQDRREQYF,TGCGCCAGCAGCCAATCACAGGACCGCCGCGAGCAGTACTTC
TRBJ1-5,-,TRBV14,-,CASIPPPRVGNQPQHF,TGTGCCAGCATTCCCCCCCCGAGGGTCGGCAATCAGCCCCAGCATTTT